Shown below are 9 T cell receptor beta chains from a single sample sequenced in a study of Ad26.COV2.S vaccination and SARS-CoV-2 variants. The treatment here: roughly 19 received Ad26.COV2.S at low or high dose, single or two shots; about 5 received placebo; per-sample allocation not given. Day 63 after the first vaccine or placebo injection was the time point for sampling. Assay: immunoSEQ multiplex PCR; the TCRdb copy retains only in-frame clones and omits some. In the table there are about 370,000 clones, 70% to 90% of which are singletons. This specimen was peripheral blood, taken in a trial of Ad26.COV2.S vaccine versus placebo. All receptors derive from a person between 18 and 65 years old who received the Ad26.COV2.S COVID-19 vaccine or a placebo.

This clone appeared a single time. The chain is built from TRBV9 and TRBJ1-1; 10 positions agree with TRBD1. The trim removed 2 bases at V and 3 bases at J, leaving 1 base unmatched. Germline V gene data show CDR1 as SGDLS and CDR2 as YYNGEE. This CDR3 is built from 14 residues. CDR3 in DNA: TGTGCCAGCAGCGTTGACAGGGGGCACACTGAAGCTTTCTTT. Protein product: CASSVDRGHTEAFF.

The rearrangement joins TRBV6-1 to TRBJ1-1; 10 bases map to TRBD1. With V trimmed by 2 bases and J by 1 base, 10 bases remained unmatched. The germline CDR1 and CDR2 sequences are MNHNS and SASEGT. The CDR3 length is 18 residues. CDR3 nucleotide sequence: TGTGCCAGCAGTGAATGGGGATGGGGGACAGGGGAGAACACTGAAGCTTTCTTT. This translates into CASSEWGWGTGENTEAFF.

The J gene is TRBJ1-1, the V gene TRBV7-2; possible D gene TRBD1, 6 bases. Germline V CDR1 and CDR2: SGHTA, FQGNSA. The CDR3 extends over 15 amino acids. Trimming removed 4 bases at V and 1 base at J, with 13 bases between. The CDR3 bases are TGTGCCAGCAGCTATAGGGGGAGTCGGAACACTGAAGCTTTCTTT. Its translation: CASSYRGSRNTEAFF.

This clone showed up just once. The chain carries TRBV3-1 (or the pseudogene TRBV3-2) and TRBJ2-3; D not resolved. CDR3 size: 14 residues. Trimming pared 4 bases from V and 2 bases from J, leaving 10 bases between. Germline loops: CDR1 LGHDT, CDR2 YNNKEL (reference sequence). CDR3 sequence (DNA): TGTGCCAGCAGCCTGGATGCTACCACAGATACGCAGTATTTT. Its protein product is CASSLDATTDTQYF.

The chain couples TRBV27 to TRBJ2-7, with D possibly being TRBD1 (6 bases). Per germline, CDR1 MNHEY and CDR2 SMNVEV (reference sequence). The V and J ends lost 6 bases and 3 bases respectively, with 12 bases between them. The CDR3 is 13 residues long. The CDR3 sequence is CASRQGDYYEQYF. The CDR3 DNA sequence: TGTGCCAGCAGACAGGGAGACTACTACGAGCAGTACTTC.

The J gene is TRBJ1-1, the V gene TRBV10-1, with D uncertain. Germline loops: CDR1 WNHNN, CDR2 SYGVQD (reference sequence). Trimming cost V 4 bases and J 0 bases, with 6 bases left between them. The CDR3 has 13 residues. DNA for the CDR3: TGCGCCAGCAGTGCGGAGATGAACACTGAAGCTTTCTTT. Its protein is CASSAEMNTEAFF.

The chain joins TRBV13 to TRBJ2-1; a weak D match, TRBD2 (7 bases). Per germline, CDR1 PRHDT and CDR2 FYEKMQ (reference sequence). V lost 5 bases and J 5 bases, leaving 19 bases between the germline ends. CDR3 length: 16 residues. The CDR3 sequence is CASSLRGAGVNNEQFF. The CDR3 nucleotides are TGTGCCAGCAGCCTCCGGGGGGCGGGGGTTAACAATGAGCAGTTCTTC.

The chain carries TRBV5-6 and TRBJ2-7, with D perhaps TRBD1 or TRBD2 (5 bases each). The CDR3 sequence is 14 residues long. CDR1 is SGHDT and CDR2 is YYEEEE in the germline V gene. V lost 1 base and J 6 bases, leaving 14 bases between the germline ends. The CDR3 here is CASSLSGTFPEQYF. The CDR3 bases are TGTGCCAGCAGCTTGTCAGGGACCTTCCCCGAGCAGTACTTC. Full variable domain (outside the CDR3, taken from reference TRBV5-6 and TRBJ2-7): DAGVTQSPTHLIKTRGQQVTLRCSPKSGHDTVSWYQQALGQGPQFIFQYYEEEERQRGNFPDRFSGHQFPNYSSELNVNALLLGDSALYLCASSLSGTFPEQYFGPGTRLTVT.

This clone came up once. The chain couples TRBV7-6 to TRBJ2-7, with D possibly being TRBD1 or TRBD2 (5 bases each). Germline-derived CDR1 and CDR2 are SGHVS and FNYEAQ. There are 15 residues in the CDR3. The V end was cut by 0 bases, the J end by 2 bases, with 11 bases between. The CDR3 region is CASSLAGDVTYEQYF. In DNA, the CDR3 is TGTGCCAGCAGCTTAGCGGGGGACGTTACCTACGAGCAGTACTTC.